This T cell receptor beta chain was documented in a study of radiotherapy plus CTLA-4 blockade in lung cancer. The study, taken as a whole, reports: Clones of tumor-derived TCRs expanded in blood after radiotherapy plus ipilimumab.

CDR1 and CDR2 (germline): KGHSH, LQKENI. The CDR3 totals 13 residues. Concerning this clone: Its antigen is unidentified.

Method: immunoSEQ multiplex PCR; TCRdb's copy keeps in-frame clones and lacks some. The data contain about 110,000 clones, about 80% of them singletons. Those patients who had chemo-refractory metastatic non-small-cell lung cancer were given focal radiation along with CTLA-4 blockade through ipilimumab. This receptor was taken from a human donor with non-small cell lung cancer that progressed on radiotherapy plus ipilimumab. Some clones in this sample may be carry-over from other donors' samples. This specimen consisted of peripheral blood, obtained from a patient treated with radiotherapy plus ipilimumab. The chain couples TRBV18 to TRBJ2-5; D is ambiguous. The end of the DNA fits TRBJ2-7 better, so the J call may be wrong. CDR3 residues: CASSPRLAYEQYF. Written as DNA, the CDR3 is TGTGCCAGCTCACCACGGCTAGCCTACGAGCAGTACTTC.